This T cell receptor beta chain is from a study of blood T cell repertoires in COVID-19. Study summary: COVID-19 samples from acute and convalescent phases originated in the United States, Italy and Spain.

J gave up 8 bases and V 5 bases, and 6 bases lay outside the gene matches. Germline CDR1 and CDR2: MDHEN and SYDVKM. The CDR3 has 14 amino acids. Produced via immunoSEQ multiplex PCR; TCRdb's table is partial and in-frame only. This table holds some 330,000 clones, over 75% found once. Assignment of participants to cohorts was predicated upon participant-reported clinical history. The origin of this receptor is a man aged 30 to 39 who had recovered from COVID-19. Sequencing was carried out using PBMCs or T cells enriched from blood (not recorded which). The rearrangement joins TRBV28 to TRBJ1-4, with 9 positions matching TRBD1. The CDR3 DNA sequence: TGTGCCAGCAGTGGGACAGGGAATTACGAAAAACTGTTTTTT. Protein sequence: CASSGTGNYEKLFF.